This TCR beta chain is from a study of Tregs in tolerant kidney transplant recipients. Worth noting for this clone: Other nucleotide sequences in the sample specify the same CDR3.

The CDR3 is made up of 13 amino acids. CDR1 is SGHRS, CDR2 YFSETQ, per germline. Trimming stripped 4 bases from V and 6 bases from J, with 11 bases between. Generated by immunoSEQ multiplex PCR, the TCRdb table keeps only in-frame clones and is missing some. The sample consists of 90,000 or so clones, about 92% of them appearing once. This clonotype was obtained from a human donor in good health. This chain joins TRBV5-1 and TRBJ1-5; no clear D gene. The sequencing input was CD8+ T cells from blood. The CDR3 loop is CASSLGVGQPQHF. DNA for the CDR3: TGCGCCAGCAGCCTGGGCGTCGGTCAGCCCCAGCATTTT.